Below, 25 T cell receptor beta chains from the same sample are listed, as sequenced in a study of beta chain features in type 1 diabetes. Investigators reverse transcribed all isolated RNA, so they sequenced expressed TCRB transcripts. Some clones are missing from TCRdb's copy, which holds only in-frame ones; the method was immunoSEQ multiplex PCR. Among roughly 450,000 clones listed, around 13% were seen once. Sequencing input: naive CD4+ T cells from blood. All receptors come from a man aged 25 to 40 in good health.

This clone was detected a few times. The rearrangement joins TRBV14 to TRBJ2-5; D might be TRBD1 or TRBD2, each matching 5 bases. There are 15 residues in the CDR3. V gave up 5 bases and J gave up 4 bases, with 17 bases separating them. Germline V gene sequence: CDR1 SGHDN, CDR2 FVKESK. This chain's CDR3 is CASSYLFGAGETQYF. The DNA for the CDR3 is TGTGCCAGCAGCTACCTATTTGGGGCGGGAGAGACCCAGTACTTC.

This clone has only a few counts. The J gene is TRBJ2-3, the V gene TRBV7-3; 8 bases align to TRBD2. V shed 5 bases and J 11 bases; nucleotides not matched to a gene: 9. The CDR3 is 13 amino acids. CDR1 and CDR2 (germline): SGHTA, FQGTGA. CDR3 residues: CASSPLLAAKQYF. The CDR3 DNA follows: TGTGCCAGCAGCCCCCTACTAGCGGCGAAGCAGTATTTT. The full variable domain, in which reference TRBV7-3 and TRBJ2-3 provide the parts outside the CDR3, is GAGVSQTPSNKVTEKGKYVELRCDPISGHTALYWYRQSLGQGPEFLIYFQGTGAADDSGLPNDRFFAVRPEGSVSTLKIQRTERGDSAVYLCASSPLLAAKQYFGPGTRLTVL.

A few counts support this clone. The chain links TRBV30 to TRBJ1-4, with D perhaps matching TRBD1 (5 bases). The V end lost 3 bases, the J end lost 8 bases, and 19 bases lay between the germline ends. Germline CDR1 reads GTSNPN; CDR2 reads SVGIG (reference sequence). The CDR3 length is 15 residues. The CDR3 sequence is CAWSPGTVLEEKLFF. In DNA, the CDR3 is TGTGCCTGGAGCCCCGGGACGGTGTTGGAGGAAAAACTGTTTTTT.

DNA for the CDR3: TGTGCCAGCAGCTTAATAGGGCAGGCCTCCACAGATACGCAGTATTTT. It encodes CASSLIGQASTDTQYF. The chain is built from TRBV7-9 and TRBJ2-3, with unresolved D. Germline V gives CDR1 SEHNR, CDR2 FQNEAQ (reference sequence). The CDR3 loop spans 16 amino acids. With 2 bases removed from V and 2 bases from J, the gap between germline ends came to 14 bases.

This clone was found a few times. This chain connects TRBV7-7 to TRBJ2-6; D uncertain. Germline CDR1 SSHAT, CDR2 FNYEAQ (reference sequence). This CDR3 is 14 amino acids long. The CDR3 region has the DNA TGTGCTAGCTCAACAGAGCCTGGGGCCAACGTCCTGACTTTC. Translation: CASSTEPGANVLTF.

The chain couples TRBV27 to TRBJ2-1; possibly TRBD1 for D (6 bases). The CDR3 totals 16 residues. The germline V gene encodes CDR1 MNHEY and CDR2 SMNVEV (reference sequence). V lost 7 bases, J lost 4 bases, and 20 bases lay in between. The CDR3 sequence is CASNAITGSPYNEQFF. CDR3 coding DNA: TGTGCCAGCAACGCTATTACAGGGTCCCCTTACAATGAGCAGTTCTTC.

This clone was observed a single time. CDR3 protein: CASSVADAGRNTGELFF. The CDR3 bases are TGTGCCAGCAGCGTCGCCGATGCCGGGAGGAACACCGGGGAGCTGTTTTTT. The chain is built from TRBV9 and TRBJ2-2; D is possibly TRBD2 (6 bases). V gave up 2 bases and J gave up 1 base, with 15 bases separating them. The CDR3 length is 17 residues. Germline V gene lookup returns CDR1 SGDLS and CDR2 YYNGEE.

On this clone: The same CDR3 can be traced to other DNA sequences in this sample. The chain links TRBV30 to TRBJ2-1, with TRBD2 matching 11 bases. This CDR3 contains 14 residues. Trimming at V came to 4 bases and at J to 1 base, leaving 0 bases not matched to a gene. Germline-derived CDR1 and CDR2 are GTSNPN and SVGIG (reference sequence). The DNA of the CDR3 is TGTGCCTGGACTAGCGGGAGGTCCTACAATGAGCAGTTCTTC. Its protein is CAWTSGRSYNEQFF.

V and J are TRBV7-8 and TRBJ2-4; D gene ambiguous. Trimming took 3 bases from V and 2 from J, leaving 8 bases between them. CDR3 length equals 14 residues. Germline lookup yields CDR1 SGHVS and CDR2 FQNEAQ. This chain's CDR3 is CASSFDNSKNIQYF. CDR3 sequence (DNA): TGTGCCAGCAGCTTTGACAACTCCAAAAACATTCAGTACTTC.

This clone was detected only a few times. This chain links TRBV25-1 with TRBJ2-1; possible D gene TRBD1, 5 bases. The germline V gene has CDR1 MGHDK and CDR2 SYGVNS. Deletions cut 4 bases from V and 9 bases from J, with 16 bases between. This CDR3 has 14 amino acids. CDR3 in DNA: TGTGCCAGCAGTGTACGGCAGGGCCAGGGTGAGCAGTTCTTC. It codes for CASSVRQGQGEQFF.

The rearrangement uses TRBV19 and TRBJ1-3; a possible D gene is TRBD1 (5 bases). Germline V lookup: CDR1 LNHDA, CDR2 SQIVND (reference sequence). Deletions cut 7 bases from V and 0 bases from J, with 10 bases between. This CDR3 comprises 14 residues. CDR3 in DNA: TGTGCCAGTATGGCAGGGAGCTCTGGAAACACCATATATTTT. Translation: CASMAGSSGNTIYF.

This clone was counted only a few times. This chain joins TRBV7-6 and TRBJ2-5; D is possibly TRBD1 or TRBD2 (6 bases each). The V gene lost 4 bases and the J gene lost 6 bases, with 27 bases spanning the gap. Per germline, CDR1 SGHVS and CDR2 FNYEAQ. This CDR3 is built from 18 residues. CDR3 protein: CASSSRTRILGGGQTQYF. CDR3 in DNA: TGTGCCAGCAGCTCAAGAACTAGAATCCTAGGAGGGGGGCAGACCCAGTACTTC.

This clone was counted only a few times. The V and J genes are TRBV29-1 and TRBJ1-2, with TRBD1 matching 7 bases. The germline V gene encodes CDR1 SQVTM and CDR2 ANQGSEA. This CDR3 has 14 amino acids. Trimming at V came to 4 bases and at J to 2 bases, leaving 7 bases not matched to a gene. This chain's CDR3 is CSVAQGTANYGYTF. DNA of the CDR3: TGCAGCGTTGCCCAGGGGACAGCGAACTATGGCTACACCTTC.

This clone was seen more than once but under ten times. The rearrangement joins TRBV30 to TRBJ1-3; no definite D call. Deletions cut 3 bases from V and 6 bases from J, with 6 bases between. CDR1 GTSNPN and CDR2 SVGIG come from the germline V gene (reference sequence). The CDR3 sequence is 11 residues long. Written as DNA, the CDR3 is TGTGCCTGGAGCGGGTCAAACACCATATATTTT. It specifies CAWSGSNTIYF.

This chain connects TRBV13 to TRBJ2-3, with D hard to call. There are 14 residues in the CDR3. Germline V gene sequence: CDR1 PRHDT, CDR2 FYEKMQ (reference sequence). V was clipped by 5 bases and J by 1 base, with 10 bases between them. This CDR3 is CASSPRSGTDTQYF. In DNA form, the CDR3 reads TGTGCCAGCAGCCCCCGGAGCGGCACAGATACGCAGTATTTT.

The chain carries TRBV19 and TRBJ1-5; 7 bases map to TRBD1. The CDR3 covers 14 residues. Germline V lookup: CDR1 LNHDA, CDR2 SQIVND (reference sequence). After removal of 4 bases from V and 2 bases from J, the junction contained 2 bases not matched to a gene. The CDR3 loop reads CASSTGQGNQPQHF. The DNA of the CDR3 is TGTGCCAGTAGTACTGGACAGGGCAATCAGCCCCAGCATTTT.

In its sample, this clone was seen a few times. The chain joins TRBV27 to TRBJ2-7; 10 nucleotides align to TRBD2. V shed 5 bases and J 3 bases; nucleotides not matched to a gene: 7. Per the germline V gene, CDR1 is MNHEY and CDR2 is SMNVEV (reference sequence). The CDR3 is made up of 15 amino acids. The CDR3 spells CASSPTRTSGYEQYV. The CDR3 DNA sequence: TGTGCCAGCAGTCCCACACGGACTAGCGGCTACGAGCAGTACGTC.

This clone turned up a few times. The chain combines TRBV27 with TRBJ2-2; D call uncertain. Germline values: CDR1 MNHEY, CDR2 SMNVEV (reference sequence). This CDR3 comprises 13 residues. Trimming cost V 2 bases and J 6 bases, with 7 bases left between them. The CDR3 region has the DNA TGTGCCAGCAGTTTACGGCTCGCCGGGGAGCTGTTTTTT. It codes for CASSLRLAGELFF.

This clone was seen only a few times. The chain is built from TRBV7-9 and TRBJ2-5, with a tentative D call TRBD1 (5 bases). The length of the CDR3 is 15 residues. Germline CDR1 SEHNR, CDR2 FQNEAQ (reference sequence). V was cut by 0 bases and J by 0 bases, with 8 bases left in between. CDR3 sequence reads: CASSLASGYQETQYF. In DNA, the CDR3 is TGTGCCAGCAGCTTAGCTTCAGGGTACCAAGAGACCCAGTACTTC.

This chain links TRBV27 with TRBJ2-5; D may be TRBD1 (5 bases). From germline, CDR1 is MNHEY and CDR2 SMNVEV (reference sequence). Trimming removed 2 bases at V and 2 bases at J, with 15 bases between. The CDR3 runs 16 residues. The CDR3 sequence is CASSLGWAQGQETQYF. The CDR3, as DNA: TGTGCCAGCAGTTTAGGGTGGGCCCAGGGACAAGAGACCCAGTACTTC.

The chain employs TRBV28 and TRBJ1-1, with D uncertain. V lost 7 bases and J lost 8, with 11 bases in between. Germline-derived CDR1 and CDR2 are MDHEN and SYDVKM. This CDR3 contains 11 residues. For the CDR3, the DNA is TGTGCCAGCACCGCGACGGCGGAAGCTTTCTTT. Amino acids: CASTATAEAFF.

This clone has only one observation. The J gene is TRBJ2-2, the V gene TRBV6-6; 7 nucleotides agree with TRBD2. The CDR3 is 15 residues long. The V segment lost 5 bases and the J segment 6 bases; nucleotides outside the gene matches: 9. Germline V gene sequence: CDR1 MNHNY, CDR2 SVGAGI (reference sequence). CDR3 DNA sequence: TGTGCCAGCAGTCAGACGGGACTACTACCCGGGGAGCTGTTTTTT. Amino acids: CASSQTGLLPGELFF.

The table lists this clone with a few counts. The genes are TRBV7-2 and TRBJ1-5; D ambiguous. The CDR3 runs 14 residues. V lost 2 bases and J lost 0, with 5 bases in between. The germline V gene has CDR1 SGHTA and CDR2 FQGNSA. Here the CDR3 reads CASSLYVSNQPQHF. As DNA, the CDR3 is TGTGCCAGCAGCTTATATGTTAGCAATCAGCCCCAGCATTTT.

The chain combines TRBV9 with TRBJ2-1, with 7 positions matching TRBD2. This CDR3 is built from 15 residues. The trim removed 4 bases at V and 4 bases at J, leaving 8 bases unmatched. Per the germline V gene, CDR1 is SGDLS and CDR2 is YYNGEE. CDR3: CASSQTGGPYNEQFF. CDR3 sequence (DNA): TGTGCCAGCAGCCAGACGGGGGGACCATACAATGAGCAGTTCTTC.

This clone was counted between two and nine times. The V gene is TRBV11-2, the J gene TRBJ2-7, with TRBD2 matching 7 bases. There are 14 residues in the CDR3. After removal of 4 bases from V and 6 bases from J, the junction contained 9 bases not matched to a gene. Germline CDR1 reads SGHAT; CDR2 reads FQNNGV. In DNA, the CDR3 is TGTGCCAGCAGCTCCTTAAGCGGGATGGGCGAGCAGTACGTC. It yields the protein CASSSLSGMGEQYV.